The clone carrying this TCR beta chain was seen only once. The sample is drawn from a study of PD-L1 blockade in urothelial cancer. From germline, CDR1 is SGHDT and CDR2 YYEEEE. This CDR3 region has 15 residues. V gave up 6 bases and J gave up 5 bases; unmatched junction bases: 6. Assay used: immunoSEQ multiplex PCR; TCRdb lists only in-frame clones, some missing. This sample has some 110,000 clones, with 75% to 95% found just once. Time point defined: peripheral blood 6 weeks after treatment start. Peripheral blood mononuclear cells were collected from every patient before and during treatment, yielding between 1 and 8 samples per patient.

The sample here was PBMCs, taken around atezolizumab (anti-PD-L1) treatment. The chain employs TRBV5-6 and TRBJ2-5; TRBD2 matches at 14 bases. This receptor was obtained from a man aged 55-75 years with urothelial cancer. The CDR3 loop reads CASKLGLAGDETQYF. In nucleotides, the CDR3 is TGTGCCAGCAAACTGGGACTAGCGGGAGATGAGACCCAGTACTTC.